This T cell receptor (beta chain) was retrieved from a study of cytomegalovirus exposure and HLA in healthy donors. As for the study in general: Unique TCR beta sequences numbering around 110 million came from about 179 million T cells in an earlier analysis.

Trimming removed 7 bases from V and 5 bases from J, with 15 bases in between. CDR1 is SGHAT, CDR2 FQDESV, per germline (reference sequence). The CDR3 is made up of 14 amino acids. PCR used 60 Vbeta primers and 13 Jbeta primers. Original processing notes: A follow-up analysis tallied 65 million to 80 million unique TCR beta chains, some 11 million shared. This table comes from immunoSEQ multiplex PCR, and its TCRdb copy is limited to in-frame clones, with some not included. V and J calls and clone size follow that table, whereas D and trimming were derived from the DNA. The table has more than 150,000 clones, over 70% seen once.

The TCR originated in a man aged 50-59 years in good health and CMV-seropositive. The sample was PBMCs. The J gene is TRBJ2-4, the V gene TRBV11-1; D might be TRBD1 (6 bases). This CDR3 reads CASTRYRDQNIQYF. CDR3 coding DNA: TGTGCCAGCACCCGTTACAGGGACCAAAACATTCAGTACTTC.